This T cell receptor beta chain originates from a study of T-cell memory formation after mild COVID-19. Overall study results and limits: Contracting clones localized mainly to CM and EM when CD4+ and mainly to EMRA when CD8+. For second-wave clones that peaked at day 37, SARS-CoV-2 specificity went unverified. CD4/CD8 balance held among clones contracting day 15 to 85, and later expanders leaned CD4+.

From the 5' RACE reads, TCRdb called clonotypes with MiXCR, one entry per CDR3 protein. This repertoire shows 150,000 or so distinct CDR3 sequences, around 13% found once; its top ten account for roughly 14%. Remarks on this clonotype: Its antigen remains unidentified.

Germline V gene lookup returns CDR1 SGHTA and CDR2 FQGNSA. Trimming removed 4 bases from V and 8 bases from J, with 14 bases in between. There are 13 residues in the CDR3. This clonotype originated in an adult woman who had mild COVID-19 (a few samples of this study predate the infection). Cell type and time point are not known. The V and J genes are TRBV7-2 and TRBJ1-1; D is perhaps TRBD1 (6 bases). Source material: PBMCs or a T cell subset sorted from them (not recorded which). CDR3 residues: CASSSTPGTEAFF. The CDR3 nucleotides are TGTGCCAGCAGCTCTACTCCCGGGACAGAAGCTTTCTTT.